This T cell receptor (beta chain) is drawn from a study of tumor-infiltrating lymphocytes in primary liver carcinoma. For the study at large: These were node-negative, non-metastatic T1-T3 tumors of about 4 to 11 cm.

Study observations and caveats: Tumors significantly exceeded blood in top-250-clone fraction (p = 0.039). Reduced overlap was seen in tumor-adjacent and tumor-blood pairs versus tumor region pairs.

The CDR3 contains 14 residues. The germline gives CDR1 MDHEN, CDR2 SYDVKM. V was trimmed by 1 base and J by 3 bases, leaving 10 bases between them. A primer in the constant region served to generate TCR beta cDNA from 450 to 600 ng of total RNA. Modified slightly, ARM-PCR produced TCR beta libraries over three nested multiplex PCR rounds. Each of the first two PCR rounds ran approximately 9 cycles with TRBV1-TRBV30 forward and C-beta reverse primers. TCRdb re-called the multiplex PCR reads with MiXCR, one entry per CDR3 protein. The sample has about 320,000 distinct CDR3 sequences, 65% seen once; the top ten hold about 9.4%. This clonotype was recorded a few times. Its antigen is unidentified. The study extracted blood RNA from unsorted whole blood and also extracted germline DNA. The patients lived with chronic HBV infection and had not yet received any treatment.

The chain couples TRBV28 to TRBJ2-7; D remains unclear. The source is a man aged 35-49 years with primary liver carcinoma and hepatitis B virus infection. Sequencing was carried out using peripheral blood. The chain's CDR3 is CASSLSAVNYEQYF. CDR3 bases: TGTGCCAGCAGTTTATCGGCCGTAAACTACGAGCAGTACTTC.